The 26 T cell receptor beta chains below come from one sample, sequenced in a study of identical twins. MiXCR was run by TCRdb on the 5' RACE reads, yielding one entry per CDR3 protein. The data hold roughly 630,000 distinct CDR3 sequences, with 7.1% observed a single time. These same records also appear under a second study, on yellow fever vaccine responses in identical twins.

The sequenced sample consisted of PBMCs. Every receptor here comes from a woman under 30 in good health.

CDR3 in DNA: TGTGCCAGCAGCCCCAGCCTCTCTGGGGCCAACGTCCTGACTTTC. Residues: CASSPSLSGANVLTF. The chain joins TRBV6-1 to TRBJ2-6; D gene ambiguous. Per germline, CDR1 MNHNS and CDR2 SASEGT. The CDR3 runs to 15 residues. The V gene lost 6 bases and the J gene lost 0 bases, with 9 bases spanning the gap.

This clonotype was seen repeatedly, ten times or more. The chain carries TRBV3-1 and TRBJ1-2; D may be TRBD1 (5 bases). CDR1 and CDR2 from the germline V gene are LGHDT and YNNKEL (reference sequence). V lost 1 base and J lost 7, with 10 bases in between. CDR3 length: 13 residues. The chain's CDR3 is CASSQVWDGGYTF. The CDR3 DNA follows: TGTGCCAGCAGCCAAGTTTGGGACGGTGGCTACACCTTC.

The chain joins TRBV20-1 to TRBJ2-5; the D gene is possibly TRBD2 (6 bases). The CDR3 sequence is 17 residues long. Trimming removed 4 bases at V and 2 bases at J, with 23 bases between. Germline V gene sequence: CDR1 DFQATT, CDR2 SNEGSKA (reference sequence). In DNA form, the CDR3 reads TGCAGTGCTATAAATCTTTTTGGTGGGGCGGGACAAGAGACCCAGTACTTC. Its translation is CSAINLFGGAGQETQYF.

The chain carries TRBV20-1 and TRBJ2-1; 7 bases are shared with TRBD2. With 0 bases clipped from V and 8 bases from J, the junction kept 10 bases outside the gene matches. CDR1 and CDR2 (germline): DFQATT, SNEGSKA (reference sequence). The length of the CDR3 is 15 residues. CDR3 bases: TGCAGTGCTAGAGACGGGAGCGGGGCTCGCGATGAGCAGTTCTTC. Its translation: CSARDGSGARDEQFF.

This clonotype was observed a few times. V is TRBV4-1 and J is TRBJ1-3; weak D call: TRBD1 (5 bases). This CDR3 region has 18 residues. The ends were cut back, 7 bases at V and 4 bases at J, with 26 bases in the middle. The germline V gene has CDR1 MGHRA and CDR2 YSYEKL. This CDR3 is CASKDPRASRDSGNTIYF. The CDR3 DNA sequence: TGCGCCAGCAAAGATCCTCGGGCCTCCAGGGACTCCGGAAACACCATATATTTT.

This clonotype has a count of ten or more. The chain joins TRBV27 to TRBJ2-1, with TRBD2 matching 12 bases. Losses at the gene ends were 5 bases for V and 8 bases for J; bases not matched to a gene: 10. This CDR3 is built from 16 residues. CDR1 is MNHEY and CDR2 is SMNVEV in the germline V gene (reference sequence). The CDR3 DNA sequence: TGTGCCAGCAGTACCGCCGGGACTAGCGGGTGGTATGAGCAGTTCTTC. It is translated as CASSTAGTSGWYEQFF.

In this sample, this clonotype turned up a few times. CDR3 amino acids: CASSATGGLPNQPQHF. In nucleotides, the CDR3 is TGTGCCAGCAGTGCTACCGGGGGTCTTCCTAATCAGCCCCAGCATTTT. The V call is TRBV25-1, the J call TRBJ1-5; tentatively, D is TRBD1 (5 bases). Germline lookup yields CDR1 MGHDK and CDR2 SYGVNS. Trimming removed 4 bases at V and 4 bases at J, with 17 bases between. The CDR3 is 16 residues long.

This clonotype occurred many times. J is TRBJ1-6 and V is TRBV7-9; 8 bases are shared with TRBD1. The CDR3 extends over 16 amino acids. Unmatched junction bases numbered 6, after V lost 1 base and J lost 7 bases. The V gene's germline CDR1 is SEHNR and CDR2 FQNEAQ (reference sequence). CDR3: CASSLGRTGLNSPLHF. In nucleotides, the CDR3 is TGTGCCAGCAGCTTAGGGCGGACAGGGCTGAATTCACCCCTCCACTTT.

This clonotype was seen ten or more times. This chain joins TRBV28 and TRBJ1-3; 9 bases line up with TRBD1. The V segment lost 4 bases and the J segment 0 bases; nucleotides outside the gene matches: 1. The CDR3 sequence is 15 residues long. The germline V gene has CDR1 MDHEN and CDR2 SYDVKM. CDR3: CASSSTGGSGNTIYF. CDR3 in DNA: TGTGCCAGCAGTTCGACAGGGGGCTCTGGAAACACCATATATTTT.

This clonotype has more than one count but fewer than ten. The gene calls are TRBV5-1 and TRBJ2-7, with 10 bases lining up with TRBD1. The CDR3 totals 12 residues. Losses at the gene ends were 10 bases for V and 12 bases for J; bases not matched to a gene: 13. CDR1 SGHRS and CDR2 YFSETQ come from the germline V gene. CDR3 bases: TGCGCCGGCCACGCATCGACAGGGGGCATGTACGTC. Translating gives CAGHASTGGMYV.

This clonotype was counted a few times. The J gene is TRBJ2-7, the V gene TRBV5-1, with unresolved D. Germline V gives CDR1 SGHRS, CDR2 YFSETQ. The CDR3 is 15 amino acids. V was clipped by 2 bases and J by 2 bases, with 14 bases between them. The CDR3 loop is CASSFRYIPPYEQYF. CDR3 nucleotides: TGCGCCAGCAGCTTTCGTTACATACCACCCTACGAGCAGTACTTC.

This clonotype has more than one count but fewer than ten. The rearrangement uses TRBV12-3 or TRBV12-4 and TRBJ1-1; a possible D gene is TRBD1 (6 bases). This CDR3 has 14 amino acids. V dropped 7 bases and J dropped 5 bases, with 17 bases sitting between them. The CDR3 region has the DNA TGTGCCAGCACCCCGGAGGGGGATTTGACTGAAGCTTTCTTT. Protein sequence: CASTPEGDLTEAFF.

This clonotype was observed many times. CDR3 protein: CASSLGLGTYNSPLHF. CDR3 DNA sequence: TGTGCCAGCAGTCTGGGGCTGGGGACCTATAATTCACCCCTCCACTTT. V is TRBV28 and J is TRBJ1-6, with D maybe TRBD1 (5 bases). This CDR3 is 16 amino acids long. Trimming removed 5 bases at V and 2 bases at J, with 13 bases between. Germline V gene sequence: CDR1 MDHEN, CDR2 SYDVKM.

This clonotype was detected a few times. The CDR3 spells CATSGYSRDSRTDTQYF. For the CDR3, the DNA is TGTGCCACCAGTGGTTACTCCCGGGACTCTAGAACGGATACGCAGTATTTT. The chain uses TRBV24-1 and TRBJ2-3; TRBD2 might be the D (6 bases). Germline V gene data show CDR1 as KGHDR and CDR2 as SFDVKD. This CDR3 contains 17 residues. V was cut by 5 bases and J by 6 bases, with 23 bases left in between.

This clonotype showed up many times. The chain links TRBV12-3 or TRBV12-4 to TRBJ2-5, with 7 bases matching TRBD1. V lost 6 bases, J lost 4 bases, and 8 bases stayed unmatched. The CDR3 length is 14 residues. The CDR3 spells CASSPTGSRETQYF. Here the CDR3 DNA reads TGTGCCAGCAGCCCGACAGGGAGTCGAGAGACCCAGTACTTC.

This chain joins TRBV5-1 and TRBJ2-2, with TRBD1 matching over 9 bases. The CDR3 covers 17 residues. V was pared by 4 bases and J by 6 bases, with 13 bases of the junction left unmatched. CDR1 is SGHRS, CDR2 YFSETQ, per germline. The CDR3 reads CASSQSGTGSVSGELFF. The CDR3 DNA reads TGCGCCAGCAGCCAGAGTGGGACAGGGTCGGTTTCCGGGGAGCTGTTTTTT.

This clonotype was detected only a few times. The J gene is TRBJ2-5, the V gene TRBV24-1; D is unresolved. V dropped 0 bases and J dropped 4 bases, with 8 bases sitting between them. The CDR3 runs 14 residues. Looked up from germline, CDR1 is KGHDR and CDR2 is SFDVKD. CDR3 protein: CATSDLLLGETQYF. The CDR3 DNA follows: TGTGCCACCAGTGATTTGCTTTTAGGAGAGACCCAGTACTTC.

This sequence joins TRBV12-3 or TRBV12-4 and TRBJ2-7; 9 nucleotides line up with TRBD2. The J segment lost 2 bases and the V segment lost 5 bases, leaving 10 bases of the junction unmatched. The length of the CDR3 is 16 residues. The CDR3 DNA sequence: TGTGCCAGCAGTCCTGAGGGGCGGGAGGGCCCCTACGAGCAGTACTTC. Translating gives CASSPEGREGPYEQYF.

This clonotype was seen a few times. The chain uses TRBV20-1 and TRBJ1-5; D call uncertain. Germline V gene lookup returns CDR1 DFQATT and CDR2 SNEGSKA (reference sequence). V lost 1 base to trimming and J lost 4 bases, with 14 bases between them. The CDR3 is 15 amino acids. CDR3 coding DNA: TGCAGTGCTAGAGTAGAAGACAAGGCAAATCAGCCCCAGCATTTT. It yields the protein CSARVEDKANQPQHF.

In this sample, this clonotype turned up a few times. This rearrangement joins TRBV2 to TRBJ2-5; 7 positions agree with TRBD2. The length of the CDR3 is 19 residues. J was trimmed by 0 bases and V by 2 bases; bases with no gene match: 15. Germline loops: CDR1 SNHLY, CDR2 FYNNEI. CDR3 region: CASSEPWGGVAEYQETQYF. CDR3 coding DNA: TGTGCCAGCAGTGAACCGTGGGGGGGAGTAGCGGAGTACCAAGAGACCCAGTACTTC.

The sample holds a few counts of this clonotype. The chain carries TRBV4-2 and TRBJ2-3; the match to TRBD2 covers 7 bases. Germline V gene lookup returns CDR1 LGHNA and CDR2 YNFKEQ. The V segment lost 3 bases and the J segment 2 bases; nucleotides outside the gene matches: 8. This CDR3 has 16 residues. This CDR3 reads CASSHDGAGITDTQYF. CDR3 in DNA: TGTGCCAGCAGCCATGATGGAGCGGGGATCACAGATACGCAGTATTTT.

In this sample, this clonotype turned up many times. The rearrangement links TRBV24-1 to TRBJ2-5; 7 nucleotides agree with TRBD2. CDR1 is KGHDR and CDR2 is SFDVKD in the germline V gene. Trimming removed 1 base from V and 5 bases from J; junction bases left unmatched: 12. This CDR3 is built from 17 residues. CDR3 nucleotides: TGTGCCACCAGTGATTTCAAGGCTAGCGGCACCGAGGAGACCCAGTACTTC. It translates to CATSDFKASGTEETQYF.

This sequence joins TRBV20-1 and TRBJ2-1; 8 bases align to TRBD1. V was pared by 6 bases and J by 5 bases, with 9 bases of the junction left unmatched. This CDR3 contains 14 residues. Germline assignment: CDR1 DFQATT and CDR2 SNEGSKA (reference sequence). The CDR3 nucleotides are TGCAGTGCACAAGACAGGGGTCCCGACAATGAGCAGTTCTTC. This translates into CSAQDRGPDNEQFF.

The chain carries TRBV13 and TRBJ2-5; D call uncertain. In germline, CDR1 is PRHDT, CDR2 FYEKMQ (reference sequence). The CDR3 has 14 residues. V was shortened by 5 bases and J by 0 bases, with 10 bases between the two germline ends. The DNA for the CDR3 is TGTGCCAGCAGCGTTCTCACGGACCAAGAGACCCAGTACTTC. This translates into CASSVLTDQETQYF.

This rearrangement joins TRBV20-1 to TRBJ2-5, with TRBD2 matching over 8 bases. CDR3 length equals 13 residues. Losses at the gene ends were 5 bases for V and 5 bases for J; bases not matched to a gene: 7. From germline, CDR1 is DFQATT and CDR2 SNEGSKA (reference sequence). CDR3 DNA sequence: TGCAGTGCTTACTCAGCGGGAGAGGAGACCCAGTACTTC. Protein product: CSAYSAGEETQYF.

The rearrangement links TRBV3-1 to TRBJ2-7, with TRBD2 matching 11 bases. The V and J ends lost 11 bases and 4 bases, in that order; junction bases with no gene match: 19. The V gene's germline CDR1 is LGHDT and CDR2 YNNKEL (reference sequence). CDR3 size: 17 residues. CDR3 residues: CASTHKTVAGGPYEQYF. CDR3 DNA sequence: TGTGCCTCCACCCATAAAACCGTAGCGGGAGGGCCTTACGAGCAGTACTTC.